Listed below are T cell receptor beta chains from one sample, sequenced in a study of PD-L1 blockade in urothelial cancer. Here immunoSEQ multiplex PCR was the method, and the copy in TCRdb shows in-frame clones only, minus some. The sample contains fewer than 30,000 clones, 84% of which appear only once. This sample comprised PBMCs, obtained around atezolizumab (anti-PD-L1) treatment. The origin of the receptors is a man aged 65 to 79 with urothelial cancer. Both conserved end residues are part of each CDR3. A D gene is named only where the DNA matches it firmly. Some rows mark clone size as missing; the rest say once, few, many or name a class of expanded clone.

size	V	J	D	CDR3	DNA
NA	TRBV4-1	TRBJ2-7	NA	CASSQSTGYEQYF	TGCGCCAGCAGCCAAAGCACAGGATACGAGCAGTACTTC
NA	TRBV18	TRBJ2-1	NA	CASSPRIGETYNEQFF	TGTGCCAGCTCACCACGGATCGGGGAGACCTACAATGAGCAGTTCTTC
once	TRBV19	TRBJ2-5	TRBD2	CASSIIEAGGSETQYF	TGTGCCAGTAGTATAATCGAAGCGGGAGGGTCGGAGACCCAGTACTTC
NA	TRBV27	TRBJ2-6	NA	CASSLWSRANVLTF	TGTGCCAGCAGTTTATGGAGCCGGGCCAACGTCCTGACTTTC
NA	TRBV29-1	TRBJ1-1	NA	CSVLRGLNTEAFF	TGCAGCGTTCTTCGGGGGTTAAACACTGAAGCTTTCTTT
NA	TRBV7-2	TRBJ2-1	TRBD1	CASSLAVRGSNEQFF	TGTGCCAGCAGCTTAGCGGTCAGGGGGAGCAATGAGCAGTTCTTC
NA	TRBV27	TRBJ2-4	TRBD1	CASSSASGTGPLPAKNIQYF	TGTGCCAGCAGTTCGGCCTCCGGGACAGGTCCCCTTCCAGCCAAAAACATTCAGTACTTC
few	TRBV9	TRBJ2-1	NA	CASSGEVDNEQFF	TGTGCCAGCAGCGGTGAGGTGGACAATGAGCAGTTCTTC
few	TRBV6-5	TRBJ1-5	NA	CASSYHSNQPQHF	TGTGCCAGCAGTTACCATAGCAATCAGCCCCAGCATTTT
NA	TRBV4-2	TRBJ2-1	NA	CASSQDYRGSSYNEQFF	TGTGCCAGCAGCCAAGATTATAGAGGGAGCTCCTACAATGAGCAGTTCTTC
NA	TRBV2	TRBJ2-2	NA	CASNSKNTGELFF	TGTGCCAGCAACTCTAAGAATACCGGGGAGCTGTTTTTT
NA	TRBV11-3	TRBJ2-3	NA	CASSLAASTDTQYF	TGTGCCAGCAGCTTGGCTGCTAGCACAGATACGCAGTATTTT
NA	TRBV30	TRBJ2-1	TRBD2	CAWTRGLANSYNEQFF	TGTGCCTGGACCCGGGGACTAGCGAACTCCTACAATGAGCAGTTCTTC
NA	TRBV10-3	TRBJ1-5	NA	CAITEQPNGPQHF	TGTGCCATCACCGAACAGCCCAATGGGCCCCAGCATTTT
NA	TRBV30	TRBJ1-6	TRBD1	CAWSSGGSNSPLHF	TGTGCCTGGAGTTCAGGGGGTAGTAATTCACCCCTCCACTTT
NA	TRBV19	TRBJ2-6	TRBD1	CASSMTHRGYSGANVLTF	TGTGCCAGTAGTATGACCCACAGGGGGTACTCTGGGGCCAACGTCCTGACTTTC
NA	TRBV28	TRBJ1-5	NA	CASSQPTTEYINQPQHF	TGTGCCAGCAGTCAACCTACGACAGAATATATCAATCAGCCCCAGCATTTT
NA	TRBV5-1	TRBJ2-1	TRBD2	CATKQGTSGSSSYNEQFF	TGCGCCACCAAACAGGGGACTAGCGGGAGTAGCTCCTACAATGAGCAGTTCTTC